A selection of T cell receptor beta chains follows, all from one sample in a study of control samples from healthy donors and cancer patients. Sequenced by immunoSEQ multiplex PCR; TCRdb stores in-frame clones only, minus some. The repertoire includes around 78,000 clones, over 90% of them detected once, and around 4.7% sits in the top ten. The sequenced sample was blood. The receptors shown here come from a woman in her late teens or twenties in good health. Each CDR3 is given with its conserved first and last residue. Each record gives: clone size, V gene, CDR3 protein. The size entry is marked missing in some rows and otherwise reads once, few, many or a size class.

NA,TRBV5-6,CASSSLGQVLGETQYF
NA,TRBV7-8,CASSEDWLWAKETQYF
NA,TRBV18,CASSQMMLAGNTDTQYF
NA,TRBV18,CASSPDRSNEKLFF
NA,TRBV7-9,CASSFLGGDGYTF
NA,TRBV27,CASSFHPRYEQYF
NA,TRBV2,CASMDRTGNTEAFF
NA,TRBV9,CASSVGRQGFSYGYTF
NA,TRBV6-2/TRBV6-3,CASSYTPGQGVSYQPQHF
NA,TRBV5-1,CTSSLEGSTNEKLFF
NA,TRBV29-1,CSVLGTSSGTDTQYF
NA,TRBV19,CASTLKSNQNEQFF
NA,TRBV27,CASRNIQGGYEKLFF
NA,TRBV6-4,CASSDSAGSYNEQFF
NA,TRBV4-1,CASSQGLVPGGLYEQYF
NA,TRBV4-2,CASSQGTSGRTSEQFF
few,TRBV5-5,CASSLGGDNQPQHF
NA,TRBV3-1/TRBV3-2,CASSLPGATNEKLFF
NA,TRBV9,CASSVEGGPNSPLHF
NA,TRBV25-1,CASSVRVGTNEKLFF
NA,TRBV5-8,CASGGQAYEQYF
NA,TRBV6-1,CASSEVAEIHSYEQYF
once,TRBV15,CATSRDPLGPGANIQYF
NA,TRBV6-5,CASSLSGGGTDTQYF
NA,TRBV7-3,CASSLTRGQGAYNEQFF
NA,TRBV7-2,CASSPGNYEQYF